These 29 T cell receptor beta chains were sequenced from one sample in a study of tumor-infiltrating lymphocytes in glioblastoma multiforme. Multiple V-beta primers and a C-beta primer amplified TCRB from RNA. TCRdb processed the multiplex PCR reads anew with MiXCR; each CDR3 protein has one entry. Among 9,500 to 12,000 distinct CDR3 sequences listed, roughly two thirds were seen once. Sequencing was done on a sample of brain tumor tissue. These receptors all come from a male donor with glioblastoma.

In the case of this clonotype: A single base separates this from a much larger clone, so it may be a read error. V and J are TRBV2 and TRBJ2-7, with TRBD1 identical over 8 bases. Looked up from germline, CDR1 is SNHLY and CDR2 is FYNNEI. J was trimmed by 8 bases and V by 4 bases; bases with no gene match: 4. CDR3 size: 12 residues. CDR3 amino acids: CASSATGDKQYF. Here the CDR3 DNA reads TGTGCCAGCAGTGCGACAGGGGACAAGCAGTACTTC.

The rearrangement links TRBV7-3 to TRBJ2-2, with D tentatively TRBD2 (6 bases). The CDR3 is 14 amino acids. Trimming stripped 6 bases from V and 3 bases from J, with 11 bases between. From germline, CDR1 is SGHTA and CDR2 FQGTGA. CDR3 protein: CASRGTADTGELFF. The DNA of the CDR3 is TGTGCCAGCAGGGGGACTGCGGACACCGGGGAGCTGTTTTTT. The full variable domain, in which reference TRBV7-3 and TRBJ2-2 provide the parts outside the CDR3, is GAGVSQTPSNKVTEKGKYVELRCDPISGHTALYWYRQSLGQGPEFLIYFQGTGAADDSGLPNDRFFAVRPEGSVSTLKIQRTERGDSAVYLCASRGTADTGELFFGEGSRLTVL.

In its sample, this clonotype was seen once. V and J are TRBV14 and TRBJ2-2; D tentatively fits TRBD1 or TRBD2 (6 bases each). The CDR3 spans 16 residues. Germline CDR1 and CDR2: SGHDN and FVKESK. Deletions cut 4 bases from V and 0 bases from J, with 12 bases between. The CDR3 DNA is TGTGCCAGCAGCCCGCTGGGGGGCACGAACACCGGGGAGCTGTTTTTT. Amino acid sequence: CASSPLGGTNTGELFF. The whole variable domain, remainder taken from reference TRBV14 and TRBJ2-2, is EAGVTQFPSHSVIEKGQTVTLRCDPISGHDNLYWYRRVMGKEIKFLLHFVKESKQDESGMPNNRFLAERTGGTYSTLKVQPAELEDSGVYFCASSPLGGTNTGELFFGEGSRLTVL.

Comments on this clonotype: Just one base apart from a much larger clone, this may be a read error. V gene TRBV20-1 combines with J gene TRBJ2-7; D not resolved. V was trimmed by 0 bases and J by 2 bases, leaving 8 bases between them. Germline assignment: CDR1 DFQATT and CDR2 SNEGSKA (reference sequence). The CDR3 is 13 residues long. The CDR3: CSARDRVPYEQYF. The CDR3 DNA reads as TGCAGTGCTAGAGATAGGGTTCCCTACGAGCAGTACTTC.

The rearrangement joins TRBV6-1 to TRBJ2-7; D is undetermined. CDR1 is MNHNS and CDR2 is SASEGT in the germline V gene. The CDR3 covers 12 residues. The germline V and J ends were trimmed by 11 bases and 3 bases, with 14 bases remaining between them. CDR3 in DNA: TGTGCCGGCCAGCGAAACTTCTACGAGCAGTACTTC. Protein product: CAGQRNFYEQYF.

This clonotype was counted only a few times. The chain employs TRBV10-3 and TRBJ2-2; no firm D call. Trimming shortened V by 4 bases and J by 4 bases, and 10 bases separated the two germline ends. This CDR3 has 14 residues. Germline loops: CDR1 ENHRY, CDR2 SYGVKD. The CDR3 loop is CAISASALTGELFF. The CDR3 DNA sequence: TGTGCCATCAGTGCCAGTGCCCTCACCGGGGAGCTGTTTTTT.

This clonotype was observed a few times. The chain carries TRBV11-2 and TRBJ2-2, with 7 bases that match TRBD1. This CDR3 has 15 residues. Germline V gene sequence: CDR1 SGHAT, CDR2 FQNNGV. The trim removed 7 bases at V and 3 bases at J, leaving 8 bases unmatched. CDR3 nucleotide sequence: TGTGCCAGCAACAGAAGGGGGCTGGACACCGGGGAGCTGTTTTTT. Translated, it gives CASNRRGLDTGELFF.

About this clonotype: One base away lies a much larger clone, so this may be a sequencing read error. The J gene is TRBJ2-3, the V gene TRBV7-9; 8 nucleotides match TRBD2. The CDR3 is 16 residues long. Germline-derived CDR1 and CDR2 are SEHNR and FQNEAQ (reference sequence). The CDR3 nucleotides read TGTGCCAGCAGCTTCTTTGCGGGAGGTGGCACAGATATGCAGTATTTT. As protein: CASSFFAGGGTDMQYF.

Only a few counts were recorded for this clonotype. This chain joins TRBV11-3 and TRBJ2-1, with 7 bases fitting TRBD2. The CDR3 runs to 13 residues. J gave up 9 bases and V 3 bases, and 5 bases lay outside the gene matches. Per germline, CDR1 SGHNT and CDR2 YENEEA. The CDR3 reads CASSLGGGGEQFF. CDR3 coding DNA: TGTGCCAGCAGCTTGGGGGGGGGGGGTGAGCAGTTCTTC.

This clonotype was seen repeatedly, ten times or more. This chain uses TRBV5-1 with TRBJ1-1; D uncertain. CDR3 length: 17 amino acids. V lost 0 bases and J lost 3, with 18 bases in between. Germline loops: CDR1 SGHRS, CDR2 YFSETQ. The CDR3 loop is CASSLGAHSGGDTEAFF. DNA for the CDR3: TGCGCCAGCAGCTTGGGGGCACATTCGGGAGGAGACACTGAAGCTTTCTTT.

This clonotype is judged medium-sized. The CDR3: CSVDRDRDAGSSYNEQFF. CDR3 coding DNA: TGCAGCGTTGACCGGGACAGGGACGCAGGGAGCTCCTACAATGAGCAGTTCTTC. V is TRBV29-1 and J is TRBJ2-1; 9 positions agree with TRBD1. The CDR3 is 18 residues long. After removal of 3 bases from V and 0 bases from J, the junction contained 12 bases not matched to a gene. Germline V gene data show CDR1 as SQVTM and CDR2 as ANQGSEA.

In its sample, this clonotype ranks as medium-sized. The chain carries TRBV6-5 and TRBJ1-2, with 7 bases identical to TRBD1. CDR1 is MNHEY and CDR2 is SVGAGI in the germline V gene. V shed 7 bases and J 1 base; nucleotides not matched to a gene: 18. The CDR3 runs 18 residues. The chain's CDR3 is CASNSQTTRGNLNYGYTF. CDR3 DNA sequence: TGTGCCAGCAATTCACAAACCACCAGGGGGAATCTTAACTATGGCTACACCTTC.

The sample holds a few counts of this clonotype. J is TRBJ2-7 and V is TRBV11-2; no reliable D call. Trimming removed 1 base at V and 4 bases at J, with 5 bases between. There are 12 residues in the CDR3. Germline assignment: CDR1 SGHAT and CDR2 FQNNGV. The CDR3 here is CASSLGLYEQYF. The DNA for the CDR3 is TGTGCCAGCAGCTTAGGGCTATACGAGCAGTACTTC.

CDR3 sequence: CSAIVLMEQFF. For the CDR3, the DNA is TGCAGTGCTATTGTACTGATGGAGCAGTTCTTC. The chain recombines TRBV20-1 with TRBJ2-1; D gene unclear. V gave up 4 bases and J gave up 10 bases, with 11 bases separating them. This CDR3 is built from 11 residues. The V gene's germline CDR1 is DFQATT and CDR2 SNEGSKA (reference sequence).

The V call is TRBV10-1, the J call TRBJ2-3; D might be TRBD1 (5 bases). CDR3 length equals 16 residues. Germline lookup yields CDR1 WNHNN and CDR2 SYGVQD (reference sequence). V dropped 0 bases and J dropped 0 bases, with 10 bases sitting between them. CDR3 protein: CASSESRGPSTDTQYF. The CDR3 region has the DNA TGCGCCAGCAGTGAGTCAAGGGGCCCCAGCACAGATACGCAGTATTTT.

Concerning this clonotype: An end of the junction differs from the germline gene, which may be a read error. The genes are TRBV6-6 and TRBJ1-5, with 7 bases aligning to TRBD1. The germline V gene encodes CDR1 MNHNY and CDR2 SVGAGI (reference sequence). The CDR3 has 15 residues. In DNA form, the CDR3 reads TGTGCCAGCAGTTACTCGACAAGGGGGCCTCAGCCCGAGCATTTT. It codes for CASSYSTRGPQPEHF.

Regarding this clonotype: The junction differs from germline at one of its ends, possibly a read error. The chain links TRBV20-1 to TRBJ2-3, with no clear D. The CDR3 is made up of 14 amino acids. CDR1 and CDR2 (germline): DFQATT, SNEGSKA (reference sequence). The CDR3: CSVNTVYPTATQYF. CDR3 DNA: TGCAGTGTAAATACGGTTTACCCCACAGCTACGCAGTATTTT.

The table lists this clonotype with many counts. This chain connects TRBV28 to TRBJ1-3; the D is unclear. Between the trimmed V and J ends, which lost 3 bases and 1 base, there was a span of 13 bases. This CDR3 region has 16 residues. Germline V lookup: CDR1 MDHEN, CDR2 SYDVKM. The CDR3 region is CASSFGGSESGNTIYF. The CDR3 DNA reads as TGTGCCAGCAGTTTTGGAGGGAGTGAATCTGGAAACACCATATATTTT.

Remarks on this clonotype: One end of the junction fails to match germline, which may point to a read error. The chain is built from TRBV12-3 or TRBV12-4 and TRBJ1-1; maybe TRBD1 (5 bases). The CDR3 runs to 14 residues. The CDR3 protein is CASSSADTNTEASF. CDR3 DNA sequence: TGTGCCAGCAGTTCAGCGGACACTAACACTGAAGCTTCCTTT.

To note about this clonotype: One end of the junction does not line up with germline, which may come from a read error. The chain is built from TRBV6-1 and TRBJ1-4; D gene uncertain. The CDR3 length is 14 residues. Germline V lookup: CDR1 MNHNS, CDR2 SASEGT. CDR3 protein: CVSSEEGFYEKLFF. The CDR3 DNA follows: TGTGTCAGCAGTGAGGAGGGTTTTTACGAAAAACTGTTTTTT.

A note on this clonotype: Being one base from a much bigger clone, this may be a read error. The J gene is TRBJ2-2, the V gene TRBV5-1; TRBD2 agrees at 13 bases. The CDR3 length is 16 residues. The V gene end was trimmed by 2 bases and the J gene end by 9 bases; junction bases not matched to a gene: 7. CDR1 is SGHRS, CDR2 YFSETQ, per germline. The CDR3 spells CASSLGLAGADRELFF. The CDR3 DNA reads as TGCGCCAGCAGCTTAGGACTAGCGGGAGCGGACAGGGAGCTGTTTTTT.

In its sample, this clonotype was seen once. CDR3 nucleotides: TGCAGTGCTAGGGGACAGGGGAACACCGGGGAGCTGTTTTTT. This codes for CSARGQGNTGELFF. This chain joins TRBV20-1 and TRBJ2-2; TRBD1 agrees at 9 bases. V shed 3 bases, J shed 1 base, and the junction held 0 bases outside the gene matches. Germline V lookup: CDR1 DFQATT, CDR2 SNEGSKA (reference sequence). The CDR3 loop spans 14 amino acids.

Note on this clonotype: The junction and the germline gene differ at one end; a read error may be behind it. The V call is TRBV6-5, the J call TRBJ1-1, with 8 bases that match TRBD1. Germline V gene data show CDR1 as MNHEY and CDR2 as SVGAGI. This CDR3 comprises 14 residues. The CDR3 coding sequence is TGTGCCAGCAGTTCAAGACAGGGGAAGACTGAGGCTTTCTTT. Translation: CASSSRQGKTEAFF.

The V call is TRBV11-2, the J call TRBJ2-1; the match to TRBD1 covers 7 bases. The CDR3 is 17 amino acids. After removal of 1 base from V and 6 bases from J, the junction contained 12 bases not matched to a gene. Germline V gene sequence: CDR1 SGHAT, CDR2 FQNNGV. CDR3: CASSLALRGPSRNEQFF. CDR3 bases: TGTGCCAGCAGCTTAGCATTAAGGGGGCCGTCACGCAATGAGCAGTTCTTC.

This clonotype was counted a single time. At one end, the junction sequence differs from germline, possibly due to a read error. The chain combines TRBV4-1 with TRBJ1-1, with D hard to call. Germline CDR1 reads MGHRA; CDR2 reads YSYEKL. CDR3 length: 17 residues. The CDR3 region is CASSQPRTQAVNTEAFF. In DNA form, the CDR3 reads TGCGCCAGCAGCCAACCTCGGACCCAAGCGGTGAATACTGAAGCTTTCTTT.

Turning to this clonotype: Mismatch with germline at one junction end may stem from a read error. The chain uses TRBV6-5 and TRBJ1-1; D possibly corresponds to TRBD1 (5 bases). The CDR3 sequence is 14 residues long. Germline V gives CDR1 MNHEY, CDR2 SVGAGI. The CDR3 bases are TGTGCCAGCATTTATCAGGGAGAGGGCACTGACGCTTTCTTT. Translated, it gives CASIYQGEGTDAFF.

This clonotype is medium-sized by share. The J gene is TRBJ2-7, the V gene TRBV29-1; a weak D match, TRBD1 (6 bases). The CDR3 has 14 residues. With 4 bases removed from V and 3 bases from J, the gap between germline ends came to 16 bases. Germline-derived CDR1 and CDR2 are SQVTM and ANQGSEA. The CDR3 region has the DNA TGCAGCGTTGTGGGGGACAAGGGCTTCTACGAGCAGTACTTC. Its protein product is CSVVGDKGFYEQYF.

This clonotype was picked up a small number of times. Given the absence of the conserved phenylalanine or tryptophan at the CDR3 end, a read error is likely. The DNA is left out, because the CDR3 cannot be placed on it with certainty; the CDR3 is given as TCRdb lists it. CDR3 sequence reads: CSVGTSTYEQYL. This chain uses TRBV29-1 with TRBJ2-7. CDR1 and CDR2 (germline): SQVTM, ANQGSEA. The CDR3 has 12 amino acids, counting both end residues.

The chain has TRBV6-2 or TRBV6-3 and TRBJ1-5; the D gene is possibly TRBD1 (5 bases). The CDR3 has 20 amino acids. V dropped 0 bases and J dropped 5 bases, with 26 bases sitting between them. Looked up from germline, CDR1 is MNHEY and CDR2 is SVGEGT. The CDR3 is CASSYSFLGRATVGDQPQHF. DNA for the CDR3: TGTGCCAGCAGTTACTCCTTTCTGGGCAGGGCCACCGTTGGCGATCAGCCCCAGCATTTT.